This TCR beta chain was sequenced for a study of spatial heterogeneity in lung cancer (dated by TCRdb to the late 2010s). Some background on the complete study: Samples were obtained from about 75 patients with early-stage, untreated non-small cell lung cancer from the lung TRACERx cohort. Follow-up PBMC samples were sequenced whenever available, and the median time to follow-up was two to three years after resection. Beta-chain transcripts were consistently detected in greater numbers than alpha-chain transcripts, which likely reflects a higher abundance of beta-chain transcripts. In the raw uncorrected reads, each unique combination of TCR and UMI appeared more than ten times on average. TCR alpha and beta repertoires were quantitatively compared across multiple tumor regions, matched nontumor lung and blood in non-small cell lung cancer. The study linked features of the TCR repertoire to counts of nonsynonymous mutations, which were determined by whole-exome sequencing of tumor tissue. Both alpha and beta chains were TCR-sequenced in approximately 220 tumor regions, around 65 matched nontumor lung samples and roughly 54 PBMC samples obtained at surgery.

This clonotype was counted a few times. Its antigen is still unknown. No base quality information exists; no much larger clone differs at one position. The intended sense of this specimen's time point label: blood at routine non-recurrence follow-up after resection. For TCR sequencing, whole RNA was extracted from tumor and nontumor lung tissue, or from cryopreserved PBMC samples, and no cell sorting was done. A patient was chosen for TCR sequencing only when enough RNA was available from at least two tumor regions. General conclusions and limits of the study: Only approximately 13 patients were included in comparisons of baseline and follow-up blood repertoires. Ubiquitous expanded tumor TCRs were found in blood more often at tumor resection than at routine follow-up. Confirming at a functional level the hypothesis that regional TCRs recognize regional mutations was considered to require additional single-cell paired TCR alpha and beta sequencing.

From the germline V gene, CDR1 is SGHRS and CDR2 is YFSETQ. V is cut by 4 bases and J by 6 bases, and the space between the germline ends is 15 bases. The CDR3 numbers 14 residues from cysteine through phenylalanine. Of the read, only the CDR3 DNA is kept; its 42 bases are in frame from base 1. Library creation used 5' RACE. These reads were obtained on a NextSeq 500. In the TCR library protocol, a unique molecular identifier was attached to each TCR cDNA molecule so that PCR and sequencing errors could be corrected. For the original study's pipeline: Decombinator tools were used for TCR identification, UMI-based error correction and CDR3 extraction. Expanded TCRs were defined as those above a frequency of 2 per 1,000, corresponding to the top 1% of the tumor frequency distribution. Renyi diversity was computed with the R vegan package after each repertoire had been subsampled 100 times to 5,000 TCRs. CDR3 similarity networks were built from amino acid triplet string-kernel similarity, with CDR3s being connected when pairwise similarity was above 0.82. The public reads were reprocessed in TCRdb via fastp at Q25 and MiXCR, keeping in-frame beta chains. Rows merge per CDR3 protein into single entries with the most common DNA and genes. The authors' filters were not applied to this entry. The sample profile shows 95,000 to 120,000 distinct CDR3 sequences; more than 10% of them were found once. Approximately 25% of the sample is taken by the ten largest.

This receptor was identified in a female donor with early-stage non-small cell lung cancer. The rearrangement combines TRBV5-1 with TRBJ2-3; perhaps TRBD2 is the D gene, with 6 bases matching. The source material was PBMCs, sampled at follow-up. The DNA reads as follows: TGCGCCAGCAGCCCTGGAGGGACTTGGGATACGCAGTATTTT. Translated, this is CASSPGGTWDTQYF.